This T cell receptor beta chain is drawn from a study of control samples from healthy donors and cancer patients (dated by TCRdb to 2018 to 2020). Libraries were made using the immunoSEQ multiplex PCR assay. What TCRdb holds here is the immuneACCESS table cut down to in-frame rearrangements. Part of the clones is not present; checked against another copy, under half of the missing clones reflect an unresolved V gene, and the others are unexplained. The sample data list approximately 84,000 clones, and 90% to 95% of these were observed just once. More than 15% of the sample comes from the top ten. Worth noting for this clone: Its antigen is not yet known. Per-nucleotide qualities are absent, and no much larger clonotype sits a single base away.

The trim is 2 bases for V and 3 bases for J, with a gap of 11 bases between the germline ends. CDR1 and CDR2 (MDHEN, SYDVKM) derive from the germline V gene. From the cysteine through the phenylalanine, the CDR3 covers 15 amino acids. Only CDR3 DNA remains: 45 bases, in frame from the first base. Sequencing was carried out using blood. The clonotype comes from a man aged 25 to 45 in good health. The rearrangement joined TRBV28 to TRBJ1-5; possibly the D gene is TRBD1, per 6 matching bases. The CDR3 is CASSLVQGINQPQHF. At the DNA level, the sequence is TGTGCCAGCAGTTTAGTACAGGGCATCAATCAGCCCCAGCATTTT.